The 5 T cell receptor beta chains below all came from one sample that was sequenced in a study of blood T cells in healthy people across ages. Next came a second PCR, run for about 7 to 12 cycles, which used a sample-barcoded 5' primer along with a J-beta primer mix. TCRdb independently ran MiXCR on the 5' RACE reads; one entry per CDR3 protein. Of hundreds of thousands of distinct CDR3 sequences listed, 40% to 55% are singletons. The sequenced material came from blood. These receptors were collected from a man aged 80 or over in good health.

V is TRBV6-6 and J is TRBJ1-2; 7 bases are shared with TRBD1. The CDR3 extends over 16 amino acids. The V and J ends lost 2 bases and 0 bases, in that order; junction bases with no gene match: 6. Per the germline V gene, CDR1 is MNHNY and CDR2 is SVGAGI (reference sequence). CDR3: CASSYPMDRTNYGYTF. For the CDR3, the DNA is TGTGCCAGCAGTTACCCAATGGACAGGACTAACTATGGCTACACCTTC.

This clonotype has a handful of counts. The chain links TRBV12-3 or TRBV12-4 to TRBJ2-7; maybe TRBD2 (6 bases). The CDR3 has 14 residues. The V end lost 3 bases, the J end lost 3 bases, and 12 bases lay between the germline ends. In DNA form, the CDR3 reads TGTGCCAGCAGTTTTTCGGGGACTGACTACGAGCAGTACTTC. Translating it yields CASSFSGTDYEQYF.

The chain recombines TRBV5-1 with TRBJ2-6; 8 bases match TRBD1. This CDR3 is built from 18 residues. CDR1 and CDR2 (germline): SGHRS, YFSETQ. V lost 0 bases to trimming and J lost 1 base; unmatched junction nucleotides: 6. The CDR3: CASSLVGTGGSGANVLTF. The CDR3 nucleotides read TGCGCCAGCAGCTTGGTTGGAACAGGGGGTTCTGGGGCCAACGTCCTGACTTTC.

There are many counts of this clonotype. V usage is TRBV5-1 and J usage is TRBJ2-1; D remains unclear. V lost 3 bases and J lost 4, with 8 bases in between. Germline V gene sequence: CDR1 SGHRS, CDR2 YFSETQ. This CDR3 is built from 13 residues. This CDR3 is CASSSDGYNEQFF. DNA for the CDR3: TGCGCCAGCAGCTCCGACGGTTACAATGAGCAGTTCTTC.

The genes are TRBV28 and TRBJ1-4; no clear D gene. CDR1 is MDHEN and CDR2 is SYDVKM in the germline V gene. V lost 2 bases to trimming and J lost 0 bases, with 16 bases between them. This CDR3 region has 18 residues. DNA for the CDR3: TGTGCCAGCAGTTTAATCCCCTCCCGTTTTGCAACTAATGAAAAACTGTTTTTT. Protein product: CASSLIPSRFATNEKLFF.